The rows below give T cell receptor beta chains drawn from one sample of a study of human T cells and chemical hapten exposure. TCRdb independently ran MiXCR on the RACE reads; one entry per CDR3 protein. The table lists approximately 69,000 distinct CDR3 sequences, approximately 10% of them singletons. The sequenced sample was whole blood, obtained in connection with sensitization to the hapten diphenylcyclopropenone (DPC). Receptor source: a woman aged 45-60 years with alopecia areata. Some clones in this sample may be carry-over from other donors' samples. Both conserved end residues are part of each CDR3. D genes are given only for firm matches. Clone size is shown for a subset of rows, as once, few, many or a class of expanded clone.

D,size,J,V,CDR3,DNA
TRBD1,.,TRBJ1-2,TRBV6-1,CASSDRVGYTF,TGTGCCAGCAGCGACAGGGTCGGCTACACCTTC
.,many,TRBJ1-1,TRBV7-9,CASSWETEAFF,TGTGCCAGCAGCTGGGAGACTGAAGCTTTCTTT
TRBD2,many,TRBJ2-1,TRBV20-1,CSANTRTSGHYNEQFF,TGCAGTGCTAACACTCGGACTAGCGGGCACTACAATGAGCAGTTCTTC
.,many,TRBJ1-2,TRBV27,CASSLSPGPLNYGYTF,TGTGCCAGCAGTTTGAGTCCAGGACCGCTTAACTATGGCTACACCTTC
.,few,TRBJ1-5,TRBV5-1,CASSLAQINQPQHF,TGCGCCAGCAGCTTGGCGCAGATTAATCAGCCCCAGCATTTT
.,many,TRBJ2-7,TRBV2,CASRGLYEQYF,TGTGCCAGCAGGGGACTGTACGAGCAGTACTTC
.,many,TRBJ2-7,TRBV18,CASSPPGAGYEQYF,TGTGCCAGCTCACCTCCGGGAGCCGGGTACGAGCAGTACTTC
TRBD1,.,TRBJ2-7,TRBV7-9,CASSSPGQGHEQYF,TGTGCCAGCAGCTCACCGGGACAGGGCCACGAGCAGTACTTC
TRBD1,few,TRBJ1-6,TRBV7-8,CASSFETGDGSPLHF,TGTGCCAGCAGCTTCGAGACAGGGGACGGTTCACCCCTCCACTTT
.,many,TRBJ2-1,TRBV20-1,CSARVEGGAYNEQFF,TGCAGTGCTAGGGTAGAGGGGGGCGCCTACAATGAGCAGTTCTTC
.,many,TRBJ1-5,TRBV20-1,CSARVNSNQPQHF,TGCAGTGCTAGAGTCAATAGCAATCAGCCCCAGCATTTT
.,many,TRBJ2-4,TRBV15,CATSRDRLAKNIQYF,TGTGCCACCAGCAGAGATCGGCTAGCCAAAAACATTCAGTACTTC
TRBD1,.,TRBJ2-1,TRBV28,CASSLTGPDYNEQFF,TGTGCCAGCAGTTTGACAGGGCCCGACTACAATGAGCAGTTCTTC
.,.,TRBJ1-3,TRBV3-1,CASSQGVIPGNTIYF,TGTGCCAGCAGCCAAGGAGTCATTCCGGGAAACACCATATATTTT
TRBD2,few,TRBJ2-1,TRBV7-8,CASTRGGLAGVGEQFF,TGTGCCAGCACCCGAGGGGGGCTAGCGGGAGTTGGTGAGCAGTTCTTC
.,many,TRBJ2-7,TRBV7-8,CASSLNGVYYEQYF,TGTGCCAGCAGCTTAAACGGAGTATACTACGAGCAGTACTTC
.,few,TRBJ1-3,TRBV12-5,CASGRSWDEDSGNTIYF,TGTGCTAGTGGGCGGTCTTGGGACGAAGACTCTGGAAACACCATATATTTT
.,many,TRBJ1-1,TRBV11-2,CASSLAGPSNTEAFF,TGTGCCAGCAGCTTAGCCGGGCCCTCGAACACTGAAGCTTTCTTT
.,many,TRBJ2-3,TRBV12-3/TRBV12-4,CASRSGASTDTQYF,TGTGCCAGCAGATCGGGAGCCAGCACAGATACGCAGTATTTT
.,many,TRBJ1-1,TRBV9,CASSVTAGTEAFF,TGTGCCAGCAGCGTAACAGCGGGTACTGAAGCTTTCTTT
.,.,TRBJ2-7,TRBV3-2,CASSHGGVRVEQYF,TGTGCCAGCAGCCATGGAGGGGTACGTGTCGAGCAGTACTTC
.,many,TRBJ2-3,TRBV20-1,CSADVQERRSTDTQYF,TGCAGTGCTGACGTTCAAGAGCGACGAAGCACAGATACGCAGTATTTT
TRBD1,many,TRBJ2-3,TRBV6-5,CASSPSGTGRNTQYF,TGTGCCAGCAGTCCATCCGGGACAGGGCGAAATACGCAGTATTTT
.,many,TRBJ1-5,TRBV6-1,CASSVERTSNQPQHF,TGTGCCAGCAGTGTTGAGAGAACTAGCAATCAGCCCCAGCATTTT
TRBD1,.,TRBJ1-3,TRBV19,CASSSPDREPGNTIYF,TGTGCCAGTAGTAGTCCGGACAGGGAACCTGGAAACACCATATATTTT
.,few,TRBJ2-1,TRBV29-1,CSAPLSYNEQFF,TGCAGCGCCCCTCTTTCCTACAATGAGCAGTTCTTC
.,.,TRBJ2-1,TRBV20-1,CSARAPLAKNEQFF,TGCAGTGCTAGAGCCCCTCTAGCGAAAAATGAGCAGTTCTTC
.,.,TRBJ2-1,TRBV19,CASRGIVYNEQFF,TGTGCCAGTCGGGGGATTGTCTACAATGAGCAGTTCTTC
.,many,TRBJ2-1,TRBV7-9,CASSHPSVTYNEQFF,TGTGCCAGCAGCCATCCCTCCGTTACCTACAATGAGCAGTTCTTC
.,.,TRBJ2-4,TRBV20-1,CSAWGSSNIQYF,TGCAGTGCTTGGGGCAGCTCAAACATTCAGTACTTC
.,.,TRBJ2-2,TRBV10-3,CAISESAGELFF,TGTGCCATCAGTGAGTCGGCCGGGGAGCTGTTTTTT
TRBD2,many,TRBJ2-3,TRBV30,CAWSVRFGTSGSADTQYF,TGTGCCTGGAGTGTACGGTTTGGGACTAGCGGGAGTGCTGATACGCAGTATTTT
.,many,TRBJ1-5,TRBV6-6,CASSYSGGRGGQPQHF,TGTGCCAGCAGTTACTCTGGGGGGAGAGGAGGTCAGCCCCAGCATTTT
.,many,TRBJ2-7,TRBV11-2,CASSSSLVSYEQYF,TGTGCCAGCAGCTCCTCGCTCGTCTCCTACGAGCAGTACTTC
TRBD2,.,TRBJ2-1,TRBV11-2,CASSSQGLAGGQRFF,TGTGCCAGCAGCTCCCAAGGACTAGCGGGAGGACAGCGGTTCTTC
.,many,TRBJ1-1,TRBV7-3,CASSLAREDTEAFF,TGTGCCAGCAGCTTAGCCCGCGAGGACACTGAAGCTTTCTTT
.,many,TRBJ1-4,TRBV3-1,CASSQYQTGYEKLFF,TGTGCCAGCAGCCAATATCAAACGGGATATGAAAAACTGTTTTTT
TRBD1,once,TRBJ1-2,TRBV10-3,CAISEPGQLHGYTF,TGTGCCATCAGTGAACCGGGACAGCTACATGGCTACACCTTC
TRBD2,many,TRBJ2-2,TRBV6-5,CASRTGGTGELFF,TGTGCCAGCAGAACCGGGGGGACCGGGGAGCTGTTTTTT
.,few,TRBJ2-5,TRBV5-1,CASSKRETQYF,TGCGCCAGCAGCAAGAGGGAGACCCAGTACTTC
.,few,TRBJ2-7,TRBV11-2,CASSRAAESSYEQYF,TGTGCCAGCAGCCGCGCGGCGGAGAGCTCCTACGAGCAGTACTTC
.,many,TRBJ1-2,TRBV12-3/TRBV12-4,CASSLGGSNYGYTF,TGTGCCAGCAGTTTAGGGGGCAGTAACTATGGCTACACCTTC
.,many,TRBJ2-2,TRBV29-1,CSVENTGELFF,TGCAGCGTTGAAAACACCGGGGAGCTGTTTTTT
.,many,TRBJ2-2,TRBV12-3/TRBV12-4,CASSFRNTGELFF,TGTGCCAGCAGTTTCCGGAACACCGGGGAGCTGTTTTTT
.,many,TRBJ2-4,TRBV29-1,CSVMTSPQAKNIQYF,TGCAGCGTCATGACTAGTCCCCAAGCCAAAAACATTCAGTACTTC
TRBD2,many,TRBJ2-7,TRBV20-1,CSATTSGRAIGIEQYF,TGCAGTGCCACGACTAGCGGGAGGGCCATCGGTATCGAGCAGTACTTC
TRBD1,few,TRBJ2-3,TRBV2,CASRPSGTGGPDTQYF,TGTGCCAGCAGACCCTCCGGGACAGGGGGTCCGGATACGCAGTATTTT
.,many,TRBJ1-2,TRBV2,CASSERGGGQDGYTF,TGTGCCAGCAGTGAAAGAGGGGGAGGGCAAGATGGCTACACCTTC
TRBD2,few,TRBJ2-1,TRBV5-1,CASSWGTSGAPYNEQFF,TGCGCCAGCAGCTGGGGGACTAGCGGGGCCCCCTACAATGAGCAGTTCTTC
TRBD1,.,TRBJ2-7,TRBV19,CASSRPGTAISEQYF,TGTGCCAGTAGTCGACCCGGGACAGCCATTTCCGAGCAGTACTTC
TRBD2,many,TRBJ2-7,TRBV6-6,CASSYLSLAGVSYEQYF,TGTGCCAGCAGTTACTTATCCCTAGCGGGAGTAAGCTACGAGCAGTACTTC
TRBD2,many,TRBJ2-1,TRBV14,CASSLLPGTSVRHEQFF,TGTGCCAGCAGCCTTCTACCCGGGACTAGCGTACGGCATGAGCAGTTCTTC
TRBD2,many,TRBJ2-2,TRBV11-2,CASSARTSDPGELFF,TGTGCCAGCAGCGCCCGGACTAGCGATCCCGGGGAGCTGTTTTTT